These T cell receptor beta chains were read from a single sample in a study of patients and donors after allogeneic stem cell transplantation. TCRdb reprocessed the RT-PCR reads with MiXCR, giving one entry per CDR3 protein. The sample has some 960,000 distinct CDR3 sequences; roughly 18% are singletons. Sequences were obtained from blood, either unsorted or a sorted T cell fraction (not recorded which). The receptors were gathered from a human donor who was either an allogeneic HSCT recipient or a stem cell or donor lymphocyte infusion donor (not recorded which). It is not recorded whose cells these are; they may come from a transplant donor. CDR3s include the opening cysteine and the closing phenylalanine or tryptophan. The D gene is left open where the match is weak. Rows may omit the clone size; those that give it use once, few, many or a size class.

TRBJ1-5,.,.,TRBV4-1,TGCGCCAGCAGCCAAGATCTTCGGAGCAATCAGCCCCAGCATTTT,CASSQDLRSNQPQHF
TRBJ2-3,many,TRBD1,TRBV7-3,TGTGCCAGCAGCTTAGGGGGACAGGGGACAGATACGCAGTATTTT,CASSLGGQGTDTQYF
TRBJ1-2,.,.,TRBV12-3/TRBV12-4,TGTGCCAGCCAACGTGATGAGGGCTATGGCTACACCTTC,CASQRDEGYGYTF
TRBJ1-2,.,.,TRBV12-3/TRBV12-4,TGTGCCAGCAGAAGGACTCATGGCTACACCTTC,CASRRTHGYTF
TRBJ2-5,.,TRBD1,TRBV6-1,TGTGCCAGCAGCCAAGGACAGGGGAAGATAGAGACCCAGTACTTC,CASSQGQGKIETQYF
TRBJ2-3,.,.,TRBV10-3,TGTGCCATCAGTGACTCGGGGCGGGGCACAGATACGCAGTATTTT,CAISDSGRGTDTQYF
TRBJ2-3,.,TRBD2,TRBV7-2,TGTGCCAGCAGCTTAGATTCGGCGGGAGCGAACACAGATACGCAGTATTTT,CASSLDSAGANTDTQYF
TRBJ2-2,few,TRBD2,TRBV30,TGTGCCTGGAGGTTTGCGGGAGCGAACACCGGGGAGCTGTTTTTT,CAWRFAGANTGELFF
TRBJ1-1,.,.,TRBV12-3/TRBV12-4,TGTGCCAGCAACAGGGATATGAACACTGAAGCTTTCTTT,CASNRDMNTEAFF
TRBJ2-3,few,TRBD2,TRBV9,TGTGCCAGCAGCGTCATAGCGGGAGCTAGCACAGATACGCAGTATTTT,CASSVIAGASTDTQYF
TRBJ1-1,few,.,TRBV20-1,TGCAGTGCTAGCCCCAGGGGAAGGAAAGGTACTGAAGCTTTCTTT,CSASPRGRKGTEAFF
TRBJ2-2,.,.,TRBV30,TGTGCCTGGACCGTTCTAAAGGGAACCGGGGAGCTGTTTTTT,CAWTVLKGTGELFF
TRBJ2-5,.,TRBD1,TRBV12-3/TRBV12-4,TGTGCCAGCAGTTTGAGAGGTACAGGGGAAGAGACCCAGTACTTC,CASSLRGTGEETQYF
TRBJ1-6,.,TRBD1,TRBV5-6,TGTGCCAGCAGCTTGGGAGACAGGGGTGGTTCACCCCTCCACTTT,CASSLGDRGGSPLHF
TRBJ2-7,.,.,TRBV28,TGTGCCAGCAGTCCCCCGGGCCCAAAGAGCGAGCAGTACTTC,CASSPPGPKSEQYF
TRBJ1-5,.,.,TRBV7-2,TGTGCCAGCAGCTTAGGGCAGGGGTCTTATAGCAATCAGCCCCAGCATTTT,CASSLGQGSYSNQPQHF
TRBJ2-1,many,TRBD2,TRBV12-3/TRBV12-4,TGTGCCAGCAGTGCTCTGTCTAGCGGGAGAATTGGTGAGCAGTTCTTC,CASSALSSGRIGEQFF
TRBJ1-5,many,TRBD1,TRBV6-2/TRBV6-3,TGTGCCAGCAGTTACCCGCAGGGGGCGAGGTGGAATCAGCCCCAGCATTTT,CASSYPQGARWNQPQHF
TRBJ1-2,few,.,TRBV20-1,TGCAGTGCCCACCGGGGGGAGGGTGGCTACACCTTC,CSAHRGEGGYTF
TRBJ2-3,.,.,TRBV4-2,TGTGCCAGCAGCCTTGGACGGAAGGCTCCCACAGATACGCAGTATTTT,CASSLGRKAPTDTQYF
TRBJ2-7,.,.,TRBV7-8,TGTGCCAGCAGCTCATCTCCGGGACCCTTATACGAGCAGTACTTC,CASSSSPGPLYEQYF
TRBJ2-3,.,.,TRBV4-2,TGTGCCAGCAGCCAGTCCAGGGGGGCTACGCAGTATTTT,CASSQSRGATQYF
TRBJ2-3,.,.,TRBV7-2,TGTGCCAGCAGCGCGCGACAGGGACTGGGAGATACGCAGTATTTT,CASSARQGLGDTQYF
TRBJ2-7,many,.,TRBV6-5,TGTGCCAGCAGTTACTTAGGGGGCTCCTACGAGCAGTACTTC,CASSYLGGSYEQYF
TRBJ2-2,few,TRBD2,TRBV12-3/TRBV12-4,TGTGCCAGCAGTTTTCTAGCGGGGTGGGACACCGGGGAGCTGTTTTTT,CASSFLAGWDTGELFF
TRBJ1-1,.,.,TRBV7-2,TGTGCCAGCAGCCCCACGGGGGGCATGACCACTGAAGCTTTCTTT,CASSPTGGMTTEAFF
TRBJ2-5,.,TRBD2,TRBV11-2,TGTGCCAGCAGCCCCCGACTAGCGGGGGTTGGCGAGACCCAGTACTTC,CASSPRLAGVGETQYF
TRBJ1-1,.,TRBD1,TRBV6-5,TGTGCCAGCAGTTACAAGGGGGCCCTGATGAACACTGAAGCTTTCTTT,CASSYKGALMNTEAFF
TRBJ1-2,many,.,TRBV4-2,TGTGCCAGCAGCCAAGATCTGGCAGGAGTTAACTATGGCTACACCTTC,CASSQDLAGVNYGYTF
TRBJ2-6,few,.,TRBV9,TGTGCCAGCAGCGTGACGCCGGGACTGGGAAACTCTGGGGCCAACGTCCTGACTTTC,CASSVTPGLGNSGANVLTF
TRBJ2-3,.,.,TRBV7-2,TGTGCCAGCAGCTTAGGTACCCCTCGCATAAATACGCAGTATTTT,CASSLGTPRINTQYF
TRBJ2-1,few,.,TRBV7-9,TGTGCCAGCAGCTCGACCGGGACTGGACTATACAATGAGCAGTTCTTC,CASSSTGTGLYNEQFF
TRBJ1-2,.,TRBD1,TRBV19,TGTGCCAGCGCAGGGACAGTTTCTAACTATGGCTACACCTTC,CASAGTVSNYGYTF
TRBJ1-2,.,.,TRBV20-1,TGCAGTGCTAACCAGCAGATCTATGGCTACACCTTC,CSANQQIYGYTF
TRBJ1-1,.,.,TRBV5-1,TGCGCCAGCAGCTTGGATGCGGCCCCCAAAGCTTTCTTT,CASSLDAAPKAFF
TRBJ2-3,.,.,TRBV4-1,TGCGCCAGCAGCCAAGATCAAGGGGTTACGCAGTATTTT,CASSQDQGVTQYF
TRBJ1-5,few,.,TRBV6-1,TGTGCCGCCACAGGGTCATCCAATCAGCCCCAGCATTTT,CAATGSSNQPQHF
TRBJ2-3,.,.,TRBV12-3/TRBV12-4,TGTGCCAGCAGTTTGATATTCACAGATACGCAGTATTTT,CASSLIFTDTQYF
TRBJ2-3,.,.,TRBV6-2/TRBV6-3,TGTGCCAGCAGTTACCCGCAGGGGCCCACAGATACGCAGTATTTT,CASSYPQGPTDTQYF
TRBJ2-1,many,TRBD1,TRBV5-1,TGCGCCAGCAGCCCAACCAAGCCCGGGACAGGCAATGAGCAGTTCTTC,CASSPTKPGTGNEQFF
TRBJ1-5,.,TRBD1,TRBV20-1,TGCAGTGCTAGGAGTTGGACAGGGCGTAACCAGGGGAATCAGCCCCAGCATTTT,CSARSWTGRNQGNQPQHF